This T cell receptor (beta chain) was identified during a study of tumor-infiltrating lymphocytes in primary liver carcinoma. As for the study in general: Staged T1-T3 N0M0, the tumors had sizes that ranged from 4.2 to 10 cm across. Regarding the study as a whole: Tumor-adjacent and tumor-blood pairs displayed less overlap than did pairs of tumor regions. Blood fell significantly below tumors in its top-250-clone fraction (p = 0.039).

From 450 to 550 ng total RNA, TCR beta cDNA was generated with a primer in the constant region. What produced the TCR beta libraries was three nested multiplex PCR rounds using slightly modified ARM-PCR. It was with TRBV1-TRBV30 forward primers and a C-beta reverse primer that the first two PCR rounds were run, at around 9 cycles each. One entry per CDR3 protein results from TCRdb running MiXCR on the multiplex PCR reads. The table has just under 45,000 distinct CDR3 sequences, about three quarters seen once; the top ten hold approximately 19%. Trimming took 5 bases from V and 3 from J, leaving 17 bases between them. Per germline, CDR1 MNHEY and CDR2 SVGEGT. This CDR3 region has 15 residues. This clonotype occurred once. No antigen is known for it. The roughly 20-31 mg bulk tissue piece was not sorted before simultaneous RNA and DNA extraction. By surgical resection, the patients were treated for their primary liver carcinoma.

The clonotype originates from a man between 40 and 49 years old with primary liver carcinoma and hepatitis B virus infection. The sequenced sample was liver tumor tissue from sampling region 2. Subset denoted: tumor region T2, inferior pole. The chain uses TRBV6-2 or TRBV6-3 and TRBJ2-7, with D perhaps TRBD2 (6 bases). The CDR3 nucleotides are TGTGCCAGCAGTCCCTGGACGTCGCGGGGCTACGAGCAGTACTTC. Translating it yields CASSPWTSRGYEQYF.